The 26 T cell receptor beta chains below come from one sample, sequenced in a study of cytomegalovirus exposure and HLA in healthy donors. The PCR made use of 60 Vbeta and 13 Jbeta primers. The protocol was immunoSEQ multiplex PCR, while the TCRdb copy is restricted to in-frame clones and leaves out a portion. The table lists approximately 150,000 clones, around 78% of them singletons. Sequencing was performed on PBMCs. The receptors shown here come from a woman aged 18-29 years in good health and CMV-seropositive.

The rearrangement joins TRBV4-3 to TRBJ2-7, with TRBD1 matching over 7 bases. From germline, CDR1 is LGHNA and CDR2 YSLEER. After removal of 4 bases from V and 4 bases from J, the junction contained 13 bases not matched to a gene. The CDR3 totals 16 residues. The chain's CDR3 is CASSRLDRDPRYEQYF. DNA of the CDR3: TGCGCCAGCAGCCGCCTAGACAGGGACCCTCGGTACGAGCAGTACTTC.

The chain joins TRBV2 to TRBJ1-4, with a tentative D call TRBD1 (6 bases). CDR1 and CDR2 (germline): SNHLY, FYNNEI. Trimming shortened V by 4 bases and J by 5 bases, and 14 bases separated the two germline ends. There are 15 residues in the CDR3. CDR3 nucleotides: TGTGCCAGCAGTGCCCAGGGGACCCCGAATGAAAAACTGTTTTTT. Residues: CASSAQGTPNEKLFF.

The genes are TRBV20-1 and TRBJ2-1; a possible D gene is TRBD2 (6 bases). This CDR3 spans 11 amino acids. Germline CDR1 DFQATT, CDR2 SNEGSKA (reference sequence). Trimming removed 1 base from V and 13 bases from J, with 11 bases in between. CDR3 loop: CSARVGGAQFF. For the CDR3, the DNA is TGCAGTGCTAGAGTTGGAGGGGCCCAGTTCTTC.

Only a few counts were recorded for this clone. CDR3 sequence: CARILWSGRSGGPTEAFF. The CDR3 DNA reads as TGTGCCAGAATTTTGTGGAGTGGGCGATCGGGAGGGCCCACTGAAGCTTTCTTT. This rearrangement joins TRBV5-3 to TRBJ1-1, with D hard to call. TRBV5-3 is known as an ORF, though its function is uncertain. CDR3 size: 18 residues. V was shortened by 6 bases and J by 4 bases, with 28 bases between the two germline ends.

V is TRBV2 and J is TRBJ1-1; D gene uncertain. The CDR3 is 13 amino acids. The V end lost 5 bases, the J end lost 0 bases, and 7 bases lay between the germline ends. Germline values: CDR1 SNHLY, CDR2 FYNNEI. CDR3 in amino acids: CASSPVLNTEAFF. The DNA of the CDR3 is TGTGCCAGCAGTCCTGTCCTGAACACTGAAGCTTTCTTT.

This clone was seen a few times. The chain links TRBV7-9 to TRBJ2-1, with a tentative D call TRBD2 (5 bases). The CDR3 runs 14 residues. With 6 bases removed from V and 5 bases from J, the gap between germline ends came to 14 bases. Germline V gives CDR1 SEHNR, CDR2 FQNEAQ (reference sequence). CDR3 DNA sequence: TGTGCCAGCAGTGTTTGGAATAGCGACAATGAGCAGTTCTTC. Encoded protein: CASSVWNSDNEQFF. Supplemented by reference TRBV7-9 and TRBJ2-1, the full variable domain reads DTGVSQNPRHKITKRGQNVTFRCDPISEHNRLYWYRQTLGQGPEFLTYFQNEAQLEKSRLLSDRFSAERPKGSFSTLEIQRTEQGDSAMYLCASSVWNSDNEQFFGPGTRLTVL.

The rearrangement links TRBV15 to TRBJ1-6, with 11 bases identical to TRBD1. Trimming at V came to 8 bases and at J to 9 bases, leaving 9 bases not matched to a gene. The CDR3 contains 15 residues. Germline CDR1 reads LNHNV; CDR2 reads YYDKDF (reference sequence). DNA for the CDR3: TGTGCCACCGATACGGGACAGGGGGTACGTTCACCCCTCCACTTT. Protein: CATDTGQGVRSPLHF.

V usage is TRBV30 and J usage is TRBJ2-5; D remains unclear. Trimming pared 1 base from V and 4 bases from J, leaving 4 bases between. The length of the CDR3 is 11 residues. Germline CDR1 and CDR2: GTSNPN and SVGIG (reference sequence). The CDR3 protein is CAWSGGETQYF. The CDR3 bases are TGTGCCTGGAGTGGAGGAGAGACCCAGTACTTC.

The chain employs TRBV19 and TRBJ1-1; possible D gene TRBD1, 6 bases. CDR3 length: 18 amino acids. Germline V lookup: CDR1 LNHDA, CDR2 SQIVND (reference sequence). V shed 3 bases and J shed 7 bases, with 27 bases lying between them. The CDR3 spells CASSILPVGGHPVNEAFF. CDR3 in DNA: TGTGCCAGTAGTATTCTTCCGGTCGGGGGGCATCCGGTTAATGAAGCTTTCTTT.

The chain has TRBV6-4 and TRBJ1-5; possible D gene TRBD1, 6 bases. V gave up 6 bases and J gave up 7 bases, with 19 bases separating them. CDR1 is MRHNA and CDR2 is SNTAGT in the germline V gene. CDR3 length equals 15 residues. The CDR3 coding sequence is TGTGCCAGCAGAGTCGAACCAGGGGAAGACCAGCCCCAGCATTTT. Protein: CASRVEPGEDQPQHF.

The V gene is TRBV28, the J gene TRBJ2-7, with 8 positions matching TRBD1. Germline CDR1 reads MDHEN; CDR2 reads SYDVKM. J was trimmed by 0 bases and V by 1 base; bases with no gene match: 5. The CDR3 has 16 amino acids. The CDR3 DNA is TGTGCCAGCAGTTTATCCCTCGGACAGGGCTCCTACGAGCAGTACTTC. Translating it yields CASSLSLGQGSYEQYF.

This CDR3 reads CASSPDRADYGYTF. CDR3 DNA sequence: TGTGCCAGCAGCCCGGACAGGGCGGACTATGGCTACACCTTC. The rearrangement links TRBV27 to TRBJ1-2; 8 bases agree with TRBD1. The CDR3 extends over 14 amino acids. The V gene end was trimmed by 6 bases and the J gene end by 3 bases; junction bases not matched to a gene: 6. From germline, CDR1 is MNHEY and CDR2 SMNVEV (reference sequence).

This sequence joins TRBV5-1 and TRBJ2-7, with TRBD2 as a possible D gene (7 bases). The CDR3 is 14 residues long. V was cut by 0 bases and J by 5 bases, with 12 bases left in between. Germline values: CDR1 SGHRS, CDR2 YFSETQ. The CDR3 region has the DNA TGCGCCAGCAGCTTGGGGGGGGGCGGGAACGAGCAGTACTTC. It is translated as CASSLGGGGNEQYF.

This clone was found a few times. The rearrangement uses TRBV6-5 and TRBJ1-4, with a possible D match to TRBD1 (6 bases). Germline V lookup: CDR1 MNHEY, CDR2 SVGAGI. The CDR3 extends over 15 amino acids. With 4 bases removed from V and 5 bases from J, the gap between germline ends came to 14 bases. The CDR3 coding sequence is TGTGCCAGCAGTTCGACAAGGACAGAGAATGAAAAACTGTTTTTT. Translated: CASSSTRTENEKLFF.

The CDR3 here is CASSLSRSLKGDGTEAFF. The DNA for the CDR3 is TGTGCCAGCAGCTTGAGCAGATCTCTGAAGGGGGATGGCACTGAAGCTTTCTTT. The rearrangement uses TRBV5-4 and TRBJ1-1; the D gene is possibly TRBD1 (6 bases). The germline V and J ends were trimmed by 1 base and 4 bases, with 23 bases remaining between them. This CDR3 contains 18 residues. CDR1 is SGHNT and CDR2 is YYREEE in the germline V gene (reference sequence).

The chain uses TRBV6-1 and TRBJ2-7; the D gene is possibly TRBD1 (6 bases). The CDR3 loop spans 14 amino acids. Trimming took off 6 bases at V and 1 base at J, with 13 bases between the two ends. Germline values: CDR1 MNHNS, CDR2 SASEGT. The CDR3 here is CASRWDTRSYEQYF. In nucleotides, the CDR3 is TGTGCCAGCAGATGGGACACCCGATCCTACGAGCAGTACTTC.

The chain is built from TRBV7-2 and TRBJ2-2, with 7 bases that match TRBD2. V was pared by 3 bases and J by 5 bases, with 6 bases of the junction left unmatched. In germline, CDR1 is SGHTA, CDR2 FQGNSA. The length of the CDR3 is 15 residues. CDR3 sequence reads: CASSLRQGGTGELFF. The DNA for the CDR3 is TGTGCCAGCAGCTTGAGGCAGGGAGGGACCGGGGAGCTGTTTTTT.

V and J are TRBV9 and TRBJ2-5; 12 bases are shared with TRBD2. Germline assignment: CDR1 SGDLS and CDR2 YYNGEE. This CDR3 contains 16 residues. Losses at the gene ends were 4 bases for V and 1 base for J; bases not matched to a gene: 5. The CDR3 loop is CASSPRLAGAQETQYF. CDR3 DNA: TGTGCCAGCAGCCCCCGACTAGCGGGGGCCCAAGAGACCCAGTACTTC.

The V call is TRBV18, the J call TRBJ2-7; TRBD2 agrees at 9 bases. Losses at the gene ends were 2 bases for V and 0 bases for J; bases not matched to a gene: 5. This CDR3 has 16 amino acids. The germline V gene encodes CDR1 KGHSH and CDR2 LQKENI. The CDR3 is CASSPIPSGVSYEQYF. The CDR3 coding sequence is TGTGCCAGCTCACCAATCCCTAGCGGGGTCTCCTACGAGCAGTACTTC.

V usage is TRBV19 and J usage is TRBJ2-7, with 9 bases that match TRBD1. Germline V gene sequence: CDR1 LNHDA, CDR2 SQIVND (reference sequence). The CDR3 length is 16 residues. V lost 3 bases to trimming and J lost 2 bases; unmatched junction nucleotides: 8. The CDR3 nucleotides read TGTGCCAGTAGTATCTCGGGACAGGGATTGGCCTACGAGCAGTACTTC. Translating gives CASSISGQGLAYEQYF.

This chain uses TRBV29-1 with TRBJ1-1; no clear D gene. V was trimmed by 4 bases and J by 8 bases, leaving 11 bases between them. There are 11 residues in the CDR3. Germline V gives CDR1 SQVTM, CDR2 ANQGSEA. CDR3 protein: CSVVTVGEAFF. The CDR3 nucleotides read TGCAGCGTTGTTACGGTCGGGGAAGCTTTCTTT.

The chain joins TRBV15 to TRBJ2-3; 7 bases agree with TRBD1. The CDR3 covers 13 residues. The V segment lost 8 bases and the J segment 1 base; nucleotides outside the gene matches: 3. The V gene's germline CDR1 is LNHNV and CDR2 YYDKDF (reference sequence). The chain's CDR3 is CATGQGGTDTQYF. DNA of the CDR3: TGTGCCACCGGCCAGGGGGGCACAGATACGCAGTATTTT.

This chain joins TRBV7-8 and TRBJ2-3; 8 bases are a match to TRBD1. The germline CDR1 and CDR2 sequences are SGHVS and FQNEAQ. V lost 2 bases to trimming and J lost 6 bases; unmatched junction nucleotides: 13. This CDR3 is 17 amino acids long. CDR3: CASSLTGAGGIGDTQYF. CDR3 DNA: TGTGCCAGCAGCTTAACAGGGGCAGGGGGCATAGGGGATACGCAGTATTTT. The full variable domain, in which reference TRBV7-8 and TRBJ2-3 provide the parts outside the CDR3, is GAGVSQSPRYKVAKRGQDVALRCDPISGHVSLFWYQQALGQGPEFLTYFQNEAQLDKSGLPSDRFFAERPEGSVSTLKIQRTQQEDSAVYLCASSLTGAGGIGDTQYFGPGTRLTVL.

The DNA of the CDR3 is TGCGCCAGCTTTCGACAGCCAGGGGGGGATACGCAGTATTTT. Protein: CASFRQPGGDTQYF. V gene TRBV5-1 combines with J gene TRBJ2-3; D is perhaps TRBD1 (7 bases). The V end lost 7 bases, the J end lost 6 bases, and 18 bases lay between the germline ends. This CDR3 has 14 residues. The germline gives CDR1 SGHRS, CDR2 YFSETQ.

The CDR3 is CATSEGGPMNTEAFF. CDR3 DNA sequence: TGCGCCACCTCCGAAGGGGGACCCATGAACACTGAAGCTTTCTTT. The chain couples TRBV10-2 to TRBJ1-1; a possible D gene is TRBD1 (6 bases). V was shortened by 10 bases and J by 0 bases, with 18 bases between the two germline ends. The CDR3 is 15 amino acids. In germline, CDR1 is WSHSY, CDR2 SAAADI.

The chain joins TRBV6-1 to TRBJ2-7, with D possibly TRBD1 on 5 matching bases. The CDR3 runs to 15 residues. The V end was cut by 1 base, the J end by 2 bases, with 12 bases between. Germline V gives CDR1 MNHNS, CDR2 SASEGT. The CDR3, as DNA: TGTGCCAGCAGTGAAGGGACACCCGCCACCTACGAGCAGTACTTC. Translating gives CASSEGTPATYEQYF.